The rows below give T cell receptor beta chains drawn from one sample of a study of shared clonotypes between healthy human individuals. Assay: immunoSEQ multiplex PCR; the TCRdb copy retains only in-frame clones and omits some. The sample contains roughly 1,000,000 clones, more than 75% of which appear only once. Sequences were obtained from memory CD4+ T cells from PBMCs. These receptors all come from a man aged 18 to 35 in good health. Some clones in this sample may be carry-over from other donors' samples. CDR3s include the opening cysteine and the closing phenylalanine or tryptophan. The order of the fields is J gene, clone size, V gene, D gene, CDR3 protein, CDR3 DNA. A D gene is named only where the DNA matches it firmly. Some rows have no size entry. The others give once, few or many, or a class for an expanded clone.

j_gene: TRBJ2-2
abundance: -
v_gene: TRBV6-5
d_gene: -
CDR3aa: CASSTANTGELFF
CDR3nt: TGTGCCAGCAGTACCGCAAACACCGGGGAGCTGTTTTTT

j_gene: TRBJ2-3
abundance: -
v_gene: TRBV18
d_gene: -
CDR3aa: CASSLSTDTQYF
CDR3nt: TGTGCCAGCTCCCTTAGCACAGATACGCAGTATTTT

j_gene: TRBJ2-2
abundance: -
v_gene: TRBV7-9
d_gene: -
CDR3aa: CASSLALGTMNTGELFF
CDR3nt: TGTGCCAGCAGCTTAGCGCTTGGGACAATGAACACCGGGGAGCTGTTTTTT

j_gene: TRBJ2-3
abundance: -
v_gene: TRBV4-3
d_gene: -
CDR3aa: CASSQGTSVRSTDTQYF
CDR3nt: TGCGCCAGCAGCCAGGGGACCTCAGTGAGAAGCACAGATACGCAGTATTTT

j_gene: TRBJ1-2
abundance: -
v_gene: TRBV28
d_gene: -
CDR3aa: CASSEVLTYGYTF
CDR3nt: TGTGCCAGCAGCGAAGTCCTCACCTATGGCTACACCTTC

j_gene: TRBJ1-2
abundance: many
v_gene: TRBV2
d_gene: -
CDR3aa: CASSEHYGYTF
CDR3nt: TGTGCCAGCAGTGAACACTATGGCTACACCTTC

j_gene: TRBJ2-7
abundance: few
v_gene: TRBV5-5
d_gene: -
CDR3aa: CASSLAARPSYEQYF
CDR3nt: TGTGCCAGCAGCTTGGCAGCCAGGCCCTCCTACGAGCAGTACTTC

j_gene: TRBJ2-7
abundance: -
v_gene: TRBV27
d_gene: -
CDR3aa: CASSNRDPSGQYF
CDR3nt: TGTGCCAGCAGTAACCGGGACCCGAGCGGCCAGTACTTC

j_gene: TRBJ2-7
abundance: -
v_gene: TRBV19
d_gene: TRBD1
CDR3aa: CASKDRASNEQYF
CDR3nt: TGTGCCAGTAAAGACAGGGCGAGTAACGAGCAGTACTTC

j_gene: TRBJ2-7
abundance: few
v_gene: TRBV4-1
d_gene: TRBD2
CDR3aa: CASSQTPTSGSYEQYF
CDR3nt: TGCGCCAGCAGCCAAACCCCCACTAGCGGGAGCTACGAGCAGTACTTC

j_gene: TRBJ2-7
abundance: -
v_gene: TRBV28
d_gene: -
CDR3aa: CASRLYLAGEQYF
CDR3nt: TGTGCCAGCAGACTATACCTGGCTGGCGAGCAGTACTTC

j_gene: TRBJ2-2
abundance: -
v_gene: TRBV6-5
d_gene: -
CDR3aa: CASMVTGELFF
CDR3nt: TGTGCCAGCATGGTCACCGGGGAGCTGTTTTTT

j_gene: TRBJ2-7
abundance: -
v_gene: TRBV4-1
d_gene: -
CDR3aa: CASSLRSNLGDEQYF
CDR3nt: TGCGCCAGCAGCCTACGATCTAATTTGGGGGACGAGCAGTACTTC

j_gene: TRBJ2-5
abundance: -
v_gene: TRBV11-3
d_gene: TRBD2
CDR3aa: CASSTTGGQETQYF
CDR3nt: TGTGCCAGCAGCACCACGGGAGGGCAAGAGACCCAGTACTTC

j_gene: TRBJ2-3
abundance: -
v_gene: TRBV25-1
d_gene: TRBD2
CDR3aa: CASSPALAGGPNTQYF
CDR3nt: TGTGCCAGCAGCCCAGCACTAGCGGGAGGGCCGAATACGCAGTATTTT

j_gene: TRBJ1-1
abundance: -
v_gene: TRBV18
d_gene: -
CDR3aa: CASSPDRHTEAFF
CDR3nt: TGTGCCAGCTCACCCGACAGGCACACTGAAGCTTTCTTT

j_gene: TRBJ1-5
abundance: -
v_gene: TRBV19
d_gene: -
CDR3aa: CASSPEGTLGNQPQHF
CDR3nt: TGTGCCAGTAGTCCAGAGGGGACACTAGGCAATCAGCCCCAGCATTTT

j_gene: TRBJ1-1
abundance: -
v_gene: TRBV16
d_gene: TRBD1
CDR3aa: CASSQSTGGYGEAFF
CDR3nt: TGTGCCAGCAGCCAATCGACAGGGGGGTATGGTGAAGCTTTCTTT

j_gene: TRBJ2-7
abundance: -
v_gene: TRBV21-1
d_gene: -
CDR3aa: CATPGVDKPYEQYF
CDR3nt: TGTGCCACCCCAGGTGTTGACAAACCCTACGAGCAGTACTTC

j_gene: TRBJ1-5
abundance: -
v_gene: TRBV5-5
d_gene: -
CDR3aa: CASSPSGTYQPQHF
CDR3nt: TGTGCCAGCAGCCCATCCGGGACATATCAGCCCCAGCATTTT

j_gene: TRBJ2-7
abundance: few
v_gene: TRBV7-9
d_gene: -
CDR3aa: CASSLDGGLAASYEQYF
CDR3nt: TGTGCCAGCAGCTTAGACGGGGGGCTAGCGGCCTCCTACGAGCAGTACTTC

j_gene: TRBJ1-3
abundance: few
v_gene: TRBV7-2
d_gene: -
CDR3aa: CASSLPGANTIYF
CDR3nt: TGTGCCAGCAGCTTACCAGGGGCGAACACCATATATTTT

j_gene: TRBJ1-2
abundance: -
v_gene: TRBV4-3
d_gene: -
CDR3aa: CASSQDRQGWNGYTF
CDR3nt: TGCGCCAGCAGCCAAGATCGGCAGGGGTGGAATGGCTACACCTTC

j_gene: TRBJ2-1
abundance: once
v_gene: TRBV5-1
d_gene: TRBD2
CDR3aa: CASSSLAGSYNEQFF
CDR3nt: TGCGCCAGCAGCTCACTAGCGGGTTCCTACAATGAGCAGTTCTTC

j_gene: TRBJ2-7
abundance: -
v_gene: TRBV28
d_gene: -
CDR3aa: CASSLRWYEQYF
CDR3nt: TGTGCCAGCAGTTTAAGGTGGTACGAGCAGTACTTC

j_gene: TRBJ1-1
abundance: -
v_gene: TRBV9
d_gene: TRBD1
CDR3aa: CASSPPWGTGNTEAFF
CDR3nt: TGTGCCAGCAGCCCCCCCTGGGGGACAGGAAACACTGAAGCTTTCTTT

j_gene: TRBJ2-7
abundance: few
v_gene: TRBV7-6
d_gene: TRBD1
CDR3aa: CASSLDAGQGYEQYF
CDR3nt: TGTGCCAGCAGCTTAGATGCGGGACAGGGCTACGAGCAGTACTTC

j_gene: TRBJ2-5
abundance: -
v_gene: TRBV5-6
d_gene: TRBD1
CDR3aa: CASSLQGAETQYF
CDR3nt: TGTGCCAGCAGCCTTCAGGGGGCGGAGACCCAGTACTTC